These 8 T cell receptor beta chains were sequenced from one sample in a study of cytomegalovirus exposure and HLA in healthy donors. In the PCR, 60 Vbeta and 13 Jbeta primers were used. Data came from immunoSEQ multiplex PCR; TCRdb stores just in-frame clones and leaves some out. The sample lists 150,000 or so clones; over 65% were seen once. Material: PBMCs. These receptors came from a woman aged 40 to 50 in good health and CMV-seronegative.

The chain joins TRBV13 to TRBJ2-1; 7 nucleotides agree with TRBD1. Unmatched junction bases numbered 7, after V lost 7 bases and J lost 4 bases. Looked up from germline, CDR1 is PRHDT and CDR2 is FYEKMQ (reference sequence). This CDR3 has 14 residues. Written as DNA, the CDR3 is TGTGCCAGCAACCGACAGGGAGAATACAATGAGCAGTTCTTC. Its protein product is CASNRQGEYNEQFF. The full variable domain, with the rest looked up from reference TRBV13 and TRBJ2-1, is AAGVIQSPRHLIKEKRETATLKCYPIPRHDTVYWYQQGPGQDPQFLISFYEKMQSDKGSIPDRFSAQQFSDYHSELNMSSLELGDSALYFCASNRQGEYNEQFFGPGTRLTVL.

There are a few counts of this clone. The chain employs TRBV7-6 and TRBJ2-1; D is uncertain. This CDR3 comprises 13 residues. From germline, CDR1 is SGHVS and CDR2 FNYEAQ. The germline V and J ends were trimmed by 1 base and 7 bases, with 8 bases remaining between them. The CDR3 loop is CASSLGRWNEQFF. CDR3 nucleotide sequence: TGTGCCAGCAGCTTAGGGCGGTGGAATGAGCAGTTCTTC.

The chain has TRBV5-1 and TRBJ1-1, with a weak D call TRBD1 (5 bases). The V and J ends lost 4 bases and 1 base respectively, with 11 bases between them. The CDR3 is made up of 14 amino acids. Germline V gene data show CDR1 as SGHRS and CDR2 as YFSETQ. The CDR3: CASSPSQGNTEAFF. The CDR3 nucleotides are TGCGCCAGCAGCCCCAGTCAGGGGAACACTGAAGCTTTCTTT.

Only one count was recorded for this clone. The J gene is TRBJ2-7, the V gene TRBV18; a possible D gene is TRBD2 (6 bases). In germline, CDR1 is KGHSH, CDR2 LQKENI. The CDR3 spans 14 residues. The ends were cut back, 0 bases at V and 6 bases at J, with 12 bases in the middle. The CDR3 DNA follows: TGTGCCAGCTCACCACCGTCGTTCGGGGGCGAGCAGTACTTC. Its protein is CASSPPSFGGEQYF.

This sequence joins TRBV28 and TRBJ1-1; D call uncertain. The germline V and J ends were trimmed by 4 bases and 1 base, with 7 bases remaining between them. This CDR3 spans 13 amino acids. CDR1 MDHEN and CDR2 SYDVKM come from the germline V gene. The CDR3 coding sequence is TGTGCCAGCAGTTACAGACCGAACACTGAAGCTTTCTTT. This encodes CASSYRPNTEAFF.

In the case of this clone: Additional DNA sequences in this sample encode the identical CDR3. The genes are TRBV5-1 and TRBJ2-6; a weak D match, TRBD2 (6 bases). This CDR3 is 15 amino acids long. V lost 2 bases, J lost 2 bases, and 8 bases lay in between. CDR1 and CDR2 from the germline V gene are SGHRS and YFSETQ. Written as DNA, the CDR3 is TGCGCCAGCAGCTTCGGAGGGACTGGGGCCAACGTCCTGACTTTC. Translating gives CASSFGGTGANVLTF.

V usage is TRBV5-1 and J usage is TRBJ2-1, with 11 bases that match TRBD2. CDR3 size: 15 residues. From germline, CDR1 is SGHRS and CDR2 YFSETQ. The V segment lost 1 base and the J segment 9 bases; nucleotides outside the gene matches: 6. The CDR3 region is CASSLTTSGSIEQFF. The CDR3, as DNA: TGCGCCAGCAGCTTGACCACTAGCGGGAGTATTGAGCAGTTCTTC.

The chain joins TRBV6-6 to TRBJ1-3, with TRBD1 as a possible D gene (6 bases). Germline CDR1 is MNHNY and CDR2 is SVGAGI (reference sequence). Trimming removed 2 bases at V and 0 bases at J, with 8 bases between. The CDR3 has 15 residues. The CDR3: CASSYDRISGNTIYF. The CDR3, as DNA: TGTGCCAGCAGTTACGACAGGATCTCTGGAAACACCATATATTTT.